The T cell receptor beta chain described here comes from a study of tumor and adjacent non-tumor tissue in lung cancer. For the study at large: Each sample yielded a few million productive TCRbeta reads on average. Points from the study as a whole: Tumor repertoires had a smaller top 100 clone share than normal lung. Higher tumor TCR diversity was associated with shorter survival.

TCRbeta libraries were built with three rounds of nested PCR, modified from ARM-PCR. Via MiXCR, TCRdb re-called the multiplex PCR reads, giving one row per CDR3 protein. Among fewer than 85,000 distinct CDR3 sequences, under 80% were seen once, and the ten largest hold 10% to 15%. Germline assignment: CDR1 MNHEY and CDR2 SVGAGI. The CDR3 covers 14 residues. Trimming pared 5 bases from V and 2 bases from J, leaving 13 bases between. On this clonotype: Antigen: not known.

No cell sorting was done before RNA was extracted from the tissue. The sequenced sample consisted of lung tumor tissue. V and J are TRBV6-5 and TRBJ2-7; D perhaps matches TRBD2 (5 bases). The TCR comes from a woman aged 45-60 years with non-small cell lung cancer. The CDR3 reads CASSHQRRTYEQYF. Written as DNA, the CDR3 is TGTGCCAGCAGTCATCAGCGGAGAACCTACGAGCAGTACTTC.